This T cell receptor (beta chain) was observed in a study of T and B cells in COVID-19 patients. CDR1 is MNHEY, CDR2 SVGAGI, per germline. CDR3 length: 16 residues. Trimming took 0 bases from V and 5 from J; bases not matched to a gene: 6. Blood genomic DNA input for TRB amplification was roughly 250-550 ng. Multiplex PCR with BIOMED2 TRB-A/B primer pools amplified TRB rearrangements. A single record per CDR3 protein comes from TCRdb applying MiXCR to the multiplex PCR reads. The data contain roughly 13,000 distinct CDR3 sequences, 28% of them singletons. Study-wide results and caveats: Highly clonal in active COVID-19, TRB repertoires exceeded healthy-donor diversity and richness at recovery.

This clonotype is labeled medium-sized. Its antigen remains unknown. This clonotype was sampled from a human donor who had recovered from COVID-19. Sequencing used blood. This chain joins TRBV6-5 and TRBJ2-7; 11 bases line up with TRBD1. The CDR3 DNA reads TGTGCCAGCAGTTACTCGAGCGGACAGGGGGCCCACGAGCAGTACTTC. Encoded protein: CASSYSSGQGAHEQYF.